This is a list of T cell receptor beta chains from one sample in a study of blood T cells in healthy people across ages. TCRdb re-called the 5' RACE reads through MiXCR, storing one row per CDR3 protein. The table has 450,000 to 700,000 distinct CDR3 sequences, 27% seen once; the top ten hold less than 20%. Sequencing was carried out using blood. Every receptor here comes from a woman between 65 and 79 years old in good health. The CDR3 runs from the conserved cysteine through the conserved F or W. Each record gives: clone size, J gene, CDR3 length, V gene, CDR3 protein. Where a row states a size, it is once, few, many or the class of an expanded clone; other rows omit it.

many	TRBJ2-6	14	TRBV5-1	CASSTVSGANVLTF
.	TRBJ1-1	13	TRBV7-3	CASSEGAGSRAFF
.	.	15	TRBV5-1	CASSLGGQGPYEQYF
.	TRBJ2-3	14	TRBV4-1	CASSQGGYTDTQYF
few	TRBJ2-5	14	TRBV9	CASNGGRAKETQYF
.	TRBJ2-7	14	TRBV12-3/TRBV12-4	CASSTEDSSYEQYF
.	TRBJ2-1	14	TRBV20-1	CSARERTGYNEQFF
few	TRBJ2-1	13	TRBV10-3	CAISDFGPNEQFF
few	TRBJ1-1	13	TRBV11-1	CASSFDINTEAFF
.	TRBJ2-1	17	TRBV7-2	CASSSWASTTSYNEQFF
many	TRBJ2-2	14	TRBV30	CAWMGMAITGELFF
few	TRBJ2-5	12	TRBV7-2	CASGQRVETRYF
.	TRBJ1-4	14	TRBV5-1	CASSRGTGDEKLFF
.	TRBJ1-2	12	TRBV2	CASKETPWGYTF
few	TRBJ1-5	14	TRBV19	CASSSTGSNQPQHF
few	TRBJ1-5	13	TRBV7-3	CASSLGADQPQHF
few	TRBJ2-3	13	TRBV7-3	CASSLLDRGTQYF
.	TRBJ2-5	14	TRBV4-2	CASSQEAGAQTQYF
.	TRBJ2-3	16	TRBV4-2	CASSQDPGGGKDTQYF
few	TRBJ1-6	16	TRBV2	CASSFQQANYNSPLHF
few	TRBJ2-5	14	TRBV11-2	CASSSTGSMETQYF
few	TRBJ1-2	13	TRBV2	CASSGDRNYGYTF